This T cell receptor beta chain was obtained from a study of blood T cell repertoires in COVID-19 (dated by TCRdb to about 2020). About the study as a whole: The collaborator samples originated in the United States, Italy and Spain and spanned the acute and convalescent phases of COVID-19. The prospective study material was composed of cDNA or gDNA derived from T cells, B-cell-depleted T cells, or PBMCs. Subjects who had been exposed to COVID-19, were actively infected with it, or had recovered from it provided the deeply sampled blood TCRbeta repertoires that made up the dataset. The repertoires were released in a freely available public database meant as a resource for research on the immune response to SARS-CoV-2. The samples were drawn from two sources: the first 160 participants of the ongoing ImmuneRACE study, and some 1,300 subjects contributed by 6 global collaborators. Nearly every sample came with metadata listing a de-identified subject ID, COVID-19 status, age in years and sex. HLA class I and class II types, where available, came from metadata supplied by the sample provider rather than from assay-based typing.

Of note for this clone: Its antigen remains unidentified. Base quality data are lacking; no much larger clone is found one base away.

Samples from volunteer blood donors who had recovered from COVID-19 were contributed by a second Seattle source. Whole blood was collected in K2EDTA tubes by collaborating institutions according to the institutions' own protocols. For TCRbeta analysis, collaborators shipped samples in one of three forms: frozen whole blood, isolated PBMCs, or DNA extracted from either of those sample types. Including cysteine and phenylalanine, the CDR3 has 13 amino acids. Only the CDR3 DNA is retained, 39 bases long and in frame from the first base. Clipping removes 5 bases from V and 8 bases from J, with 8 as the unmatched junction base count. CDR1 SGHAT and CDR2 FQDESV were looked up in the germline V gene (reference sequence). The immunoSEQ Assay, a bias-controlled multiplex PCR, was used to amplify TCRbeta CDR3 regions from genomic DNA. The authors' pipeline ran thus. Nucleated cell counts per sample were estimated from amplification of reference gene primers within the assay. To quantify the absolute abundance of each unique TCRbeta CDR3 rearrangement, sequence reads were collapsed and filtered. For each sample, productive Simpson clonality was calculated as the square root of Simpson's diversity index across productive rearrangements. TCRdb mirrors the immuneACCESS table, restricted to in-frame sequences. Some clones are absent from its copies; in checked studies, under half trace to an unresolved V gene, and the reason for the others is unknown. That table gives V, J and clone size, and the DNA gave D and trimming. Present in this sample are a few hundred thousand clones, 89% of which were seen just once. Approximately 0.85% of the sample rests with the top ten.

Broad study findings and their caveats: The quantity of clinical and demographic metadata differed by source and by participant and was supplied without curation.

The TCR was taken from a woman between 35 and 50 years old who had recovered from COVID-19. The sequence links TRBV11-1 to TRBJ1-2; the junction holds 7 bases that match TRBD1. The sequencing input was peripheral blood. The CDR3 amino acid sequence is: CASSPGQSEGYTF. The DNA sequence follows: TGTGCCAGCAGCCCGGGACAGTCGGAAGGCTACACCTTC.